These 17 T cell receptor beta chains were all obtained from the same sample, sequenced in a study of vaccination effects on CD4 cells after COVID-19. Sequenced by immunoSEQ multiplex PCR; TCRdb stores in-frame clones only, minus some. The data show around 19,000 clones, roughly 80% seen once. Their cognate antigens are unknown. Using viral peptide pools, the ViraFEST assay grew out antigen-specific CD4+ T cells prior to sequencing. Culture lasted about nine days before CD4+ T cell isolation. The person was diagnosed with PCR-confirmed SARS-CoV-2 infection between March and December 2020. The material sequenced was CD4+ T cells from PBMCs cultured with a peptide pool, taken before COVID-19 vaccination. All receptors derive from a human donor who had a prior SARS-CoV-2 infection.

This clone showed up just a few times. The rearrangement links TRBV30 to TRBJ2-1, with D possibly being TRBD2 (5 bases). The germline CDR1 and CDR2 sequences are GTSNPN and SVGIG (reference sequence). V was shortened by 8 bases and J by 6 bases, with 17 bases between the two germline ends. This CDR3 spans 13 amino acids. The CDR3 region is CAQAGGGSNEQFF. The CDR3 nucleotides are TGTGCCCAGGCGGGTGGAGGTTCCAATGAGCAGTTCTTC.

The J gene is TRBJ1-5, the V gene TRBV12-3 or TRBV12-4, with D unclear. Trimming shortened V by 6 bases and J by 4 bases, and 10 bases separated the two germline ends. There are 13 residues in the CDR3. CDR3 bases: TGTGCCAGCAGCCCCGTCCAAAATCAGCCCCAGCATTTT. Residues: CASSPVQNQPQHF.

The chain carries TRBV7-3 and TRBJ2-3; 16 nucleotides match TRBD2. CDR3 length: 16 amino acids. Per the germline V gene, CDR1 is SGHTA and CDR2 is FQGTGA. Trimming at V came to 6 bases and at J to 6 bases, leaving 6 bases not matched to a gene. The CDR3 spells CASSTGTSGGGDTQYF. Written as DNA, the CDR3 is TGTGCCAGCAGTACCGGGACTAGCGGGGGGGGCGATACGCAGTATTTT.

The chain links TRBV7-9 to TRBJ2-5; 12 bases are shared with TRBD2. Trimming took 4 bases from V and 5 from J; bases not matched to a gene: 8. The CDR3 is made up of 16 amino acids. Germline V gene lookup returns CDR1 SEHNR and CDR2 FQNEAQ (reference sequence). CDR3 protein: CASSWRRLAGDETQYF. Written as DNA, the CDR3 is TGTGCCAGCAGCTGGAGAAGACTAGCGGGAGATGAGACCCAGTACTTC.

The DNA of the CDR3 is TGTGCCACCAGTGTACAGGGCGGCACCGGGGAGCTGTTTTTT. As protein: CATSVQGGTGELFF. The chain joins TRBV24-1 to TRBJ2-2; D is possibly TRBD1 (6 bases). Germline CDR1 reads KGHDR; CDR2 reads SFDVKD. Deletions cut 5 bases from V and 4 bases from J, with 10 bases between. This CDR3 region has 14 residues.

The chain joins TRBV7-2 to TRBJ1-1; TRBD1 matches 8 bases. The CDR3 totals 16 residues. Germline CDR1 is SGHTA and CDR2 is FQGNSA. V shed 2 bases, J shed 1 base, and the junction held 6 bases outside the gene matches. The CDR3 DNA reads as TGTGCCAGCAGCTTATCGGAGGACAGGGCGAACACTGAAGCTTTCTTT. This gives the protein CASSLSEDRANTEAFF.

The chain is built from TRBV6-2 or TRBV6-3 and TRBJ2-5; 10 bases line up with TRBD2. Looked up from germline, CDR1 is MNHEY and CDR2 is SVGEGT. This CDR3 comprises 15 residues. With 2 bases clipped from V and 3 bases from J, the junction kept 3 bases outside the gene matches. CDR3 nucleotide sequence: TGTGCCAGCAGTTACCGTCTAGCGGGAGAAGAGACCCAGTACTTC. Translated, it gives CASSYRLAGEETQYF.

This chain uses TRBV3-1 (or the pseudogene TRBV3-2) with TRBJ2-7, with D unclear. Germline CDR1 LGHDT, CDR2 YNNKEL (reference sequence). CDR3 size: 16 residues. V was cut by 0 bases and J by 5 bases, with 17 bases left in between. The CDR3, as DNA: TGTGCCAGCAGCCAAGAAAGATCCAGGCTTATCCACGAGCAGTACTTC. This gives the protein CASSQERSRLIHEQYF.

This clone was picked up one time. The V gene is TRBV5-3, the J gene TRBJ1-2, with no clear D. TRBV5-3 is an ORF; its function is uncertain. Trimming removed 1 base at V and 7 bases at J, with 14 bases between. The CDR3 covers 14 residues. In nucleotides, the CDR3 is TGTGCCAGAAGCTTGTTTGTCAGGCCGTGTGGCTACACCTTC. Amino acids: CARSLFVRPCGYTF.

This clone was detected once. The V and J genes are TRBV9 and TRBJ1-2, with D possibly TRBD1 on 6 matching bases. Trimming removed 6 bases at V and 1 base at J, with 19 bases between. The CDR3 contains 16 residues. Germline values: CDR1 SGDLS, CDR2 YYNGEE. The CDR3 loop is CASTGRGGWGNYGYTF. The DNA of the CDR3 is TGTGCCAGCACCGGTAGGGGGGGATGGGGTAACTATGGCTACACCTTC.

The gene calls are TRBV7-3 and TRBJ1-2; 9 bases align to TRBD1. V lost 0 bases to trimming and J lost 7 bases; unmatched junction nucleotides: 9. This CDR3 has 16 amino acids. Germline V lookup: CDR1 SGHTA, CDR2 FQGTGA. The CDR3 is CASSLTGGTGLRGYTF. CDR3 sequence (DNA): TGTGCCAGCAGCTTAACGGGGGGGACAGGGCTACGTGGCTACACCTTC.

The genes are TRBV7-2 and TRBJ1-1; unclear D gene. The germline gives CDR1 SGHTA, CDR2 FQGNSA. CDR3 length equals 13 residues. The germline V and J ends were trimmed by 1 base and 4 bases, with 7 bases remaining between them. CDR3 residues: CASSLGVSTEAFF. CDR3 bases: TGTGCCAGCAGCTTAGGGGTTAGCACTGAAGCTTTCTTT.

V usage is TRBV10-3 and J usage is TRBJ2-2; 8 positions match TRBD1. The CDR3 extends over 19 amino acids. V trimming: 2 bases; J trimming: 0 bases; junction bases outside the gene matches: 11. The germline V gene has CDR1 ENHRY and CDR2 SYGVKD. The CDR3 bases are TGTGCCATCAGTGAGGGGAGGACAGGGAAGATCGCGAACACCGGGGAGCTGTTTTTT. Translating it yields CAISEGRTGKIANTGELFF.

The rearrangement links TRBV7-2 to TRBJ2-7; 7 bases are a match to TRBD1. CDR3 size: 15 residues. In germline, CDR1 is SGHTA, CDR2 FQGNSA. Losses at the gene ends were 5 bases for V and 6 bases for J; bases not matched to a gene: 13. This CDR3 is CASSAQQTGYGEQYF. The CDR3 DNA follows: TGTGCCAGCAGCGCCCAGCAGACAGGGTATGGCGAGCAGTACTTC.

This chain connects TRBV2 to TRBJ2-3, with 7 bases fitting TRBD2. With V trimmed by 7 bases and J by 11 bases, 15 bases remained unmatched. The germline V gene has CDR1 SNHLY and CDR2 FYNNEI. CDR3 length equals 14 residues. The CDR3 reads CASTSIQAGERQYF. In DNA form, the CDR3 reads TGTGCCAGCACGTCCATCCAGGCGGGGGAGCGGCAGTATTTT.

This clone showed up just once. The rearrangement joins TRBV7-3 to TRBJ2-2, with TRBD1 matching over 9 bases. The CDR3 consists of 18 residues. Germline CDR1 SGHTA, CDR2 FQGTGA. Germline trimming cut 5 bases from V and 3 bases from J; bases unmatched to any gene: 13. CDR3 in DNA: TGTGCCAGCAGCCTCCAGCCGCTGACAGGGGGGTACACCGGGGAGCTGTTTTTT. As protein: CASSLQPLTGGYTGELFF.

This clone was seen once. The rearrangement uses TRBV9 and TRBJ2-3; D unclear. Germline V CDR1 and CDR2: SGDLS, YYNGEE. V was shortened by 0 bases and J by 2 bases, with 16 bases between the two germline ends. CDR3 length equals 17 residues. The CDR3 DNA reads TGTGCCAGCAGCGTAGGAGTCGGGCGGAGTTACACAGATACGCAGTATTTT. Translating it yields CASSVGVGRSYTDTQYF.